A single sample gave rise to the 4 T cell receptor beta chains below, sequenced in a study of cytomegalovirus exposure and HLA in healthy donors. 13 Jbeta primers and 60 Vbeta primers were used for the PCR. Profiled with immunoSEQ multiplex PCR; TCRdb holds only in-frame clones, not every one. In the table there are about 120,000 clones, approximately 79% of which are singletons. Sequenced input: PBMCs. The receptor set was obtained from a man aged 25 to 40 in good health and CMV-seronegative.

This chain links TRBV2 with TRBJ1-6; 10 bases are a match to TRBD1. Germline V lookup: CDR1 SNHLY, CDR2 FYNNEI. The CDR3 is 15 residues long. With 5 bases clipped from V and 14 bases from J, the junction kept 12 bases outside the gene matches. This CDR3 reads CASSTTGTGASTLHF. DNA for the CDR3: TGTGCCAGCAGTACCACCGGGACAGGGGCTTCGACCCTCCACTTT.

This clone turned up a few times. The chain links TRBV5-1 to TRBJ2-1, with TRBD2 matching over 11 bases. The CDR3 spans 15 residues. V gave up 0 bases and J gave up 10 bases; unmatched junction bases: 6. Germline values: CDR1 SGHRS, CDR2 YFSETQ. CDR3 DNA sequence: TGCGCCAGCAGCTTGGGTCTAGCGGGGGGTGAAGAGCAGTTCTTC. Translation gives CASSLGLAGGEEQFF.

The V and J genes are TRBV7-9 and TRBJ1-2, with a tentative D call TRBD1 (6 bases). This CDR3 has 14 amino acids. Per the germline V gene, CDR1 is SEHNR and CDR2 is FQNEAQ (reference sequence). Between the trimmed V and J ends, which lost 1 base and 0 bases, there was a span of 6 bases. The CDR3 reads CASSLEGANYGYTF. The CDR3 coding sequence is TGTGCCAGCAGCTTAGAGGGGGCTAACTATGGCTACACCTTC.

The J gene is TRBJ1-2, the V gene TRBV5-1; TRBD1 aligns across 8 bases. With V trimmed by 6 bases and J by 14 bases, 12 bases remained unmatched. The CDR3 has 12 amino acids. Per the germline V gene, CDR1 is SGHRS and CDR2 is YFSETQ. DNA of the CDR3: TGCGCCAGCAAGGAGACAGGGGCTATTGAGACCTTC. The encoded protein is CASKETGAIETF.